Shown below are 26 T cell receptor beta chains from a single sample sequenced in a study of T cells after somatic rescue of genetic block. This table comes from immunoSEQ multiplex PCR, and its TCRdb copy is limited to in-frame clones, with some not included. The data show roughly 15,000 clones, with approximately 79% seen just once and 20% held by the top ten. Sequences were obtained from peripheral blood mononuclear cells (PBMCs). The receptor set was obtained from a boy aged 10-17 years.

This clone occurred a few times. The chain joins TRBV9 to TRBJ2-5; 7 bases are shared with TRBD1. The J segment lost 4 bases and the V segment lost 0 bases, leaving 6 bases of the junction unmatched. CDR1 is SGDLS, CDR2 YYNGEE, per germline. The CDR3 runs 15 residues. The CDR3 here is CASSVGATGVETQYF. The CDR3 DNA follows: TGTGCCAGCAGCGTAGGCGCTACAGGGGTAGAGACCCAGTACTTC.

Only one count was recorded for this clone. The chain links TRBV5-1 to TRBJ1-6; D is ambiguous. Germline CDR1 reads SGHRS; CDR2 reads YFSETQ. The CDR3 has 16 amino acids. V was cut by 0 bases and J by 9 bases, with 16 bases left in between. The CDR3 here is CASSLDPVVIGSPLHF. The DNA for the CDR3 is TGCGCCAGCAGCTTGGATCCGGTGGTAATAGGTTCACCCCTCCACTTT.

This clone was picked up one time. This sequence joins TRBV5-4 and TRBJ2-7, with 9 bases fitting TRBD2. Trimming removed 3 bases from V and 1 base from J; junction bases left unmatched: 2. Germline assignment: CDR1 SGHNT and CDR2 YYREEE (reference sequence). CDR3 length equals 14 residues. CDR3: CASSWTSESYEQYF. CDR3 DNA: TGTGCCAGCAGCTGGACTAGCGAGTCCTACGAGCAGTACTTC.

This clone has only a few counts. The genes are TRBV5-1 and TRBJ2-2; tentatively, D is TRBD1 (5 bases). Trimming shortened V by 1 base and J by 0 bases, and 16 bases separated the two germline ends. This CDR3 is built from 18 residues. Germline-derived CDR1 and CDR2 are SGHRS and YFSETQ. The CDR3 DNA is TGCGCCAGCAGCTTGTGGGGTCAGGGTAAGGCGAACACCGGGGAGCTGTTTTTT. This sequence encodes CASSLWGQGKANTGELFF.

This CDR3 is CASSQESPQRGGTDTQYF. In DNA form, the CDR3 reads TGTGCCAGCAGCCAAGAATCCCCCCAGCGGGGGGGCACAGATACGCAGTATTTT. The chain couples TRBV4-2 to TRBJ2-3, with 9 bases identical to TRBD2. V trimming: 0 bases; J trimming: 1 base; junction bases outside the gene matches: 8. CDR3 length equals 18 residues. Germline V gene lookup returns CDR1 LGHNA and CDR2 YNFKEQ.

This chain joins TRBV12-1 and TRBJ1-5; the table names TRBD1, a call not compared with the DNA. TRBV12-1 is a documented pseudogene. CDR3 length: 16 residues. CDR3 residues: CASSVTARGGNQPQHF. In DNA form, the CDR3 reads TGTGCCAGCAGCGTCACCGCCAGGGGCGGCAATCAGCCCCAGCATTTT.

The chain recombines TRBV11-2 with TRBJ2-7; tentative D call: TRBD1 (6 bases). The CDR3 contains 13 residues. The V and J ends lost 0 bases and 6 bases respectively, with 9 bases between them. Per the germline V gene, CDR1 is SGHAT and CDR2 is FQNNGV. The CDR3 loop reads CASSLDLGGEQYF. The CDR3 DNA reads as TGTGCCAGCAGCTTAGATTTAGGGGGCGAGCAGTACTTC.

In DNA form, the CDR3 reads TGTGCCAGCAGCTCTTTGGGCTTTAATGAAAAACTGTTTTTT. It encodes CASSSLGFNEKLFF. V gene TRBV5-6 combines with J gene TRBJ1-4; no clear D. Germline V gives CDR1 SGHDT, CDR2 YYEEEE. The CDR3 extends over 14 amino acids. Trimming removed 3 bases at V and 4 bases at J, with 10 bases between.

The CDR3 region has the DNA TGCGCCAGCAGCCAAGTACAGGGGCCTGGAAACACCATATATTTT. This encodes CASSQVQGPGNTIYF. The V and J genes are TRBV4-1 and TRBJ1-3, with 7 bases that match TRBD1. Trimming took 1 base from V and 2 from J; bases not matched to a gene: 2. CDR1 is MGHRA, CDR2 YSYEKL, per germline. This CDR3 spans 15 amino acids.

The chain uses TRBV7-3 and TRBJ1-1, with a possible D match to TRBD1 (6 bases). V dropped 0 bases and J dropped 10 bases, with 12 bases sitting between them. Germline-derived CDR1 and CDR2 are SGHTA and FQGTGA. The CDR3 consists of 13 residues. CDR3 nucleotide sequence: TGTGCCAGCAGCTTAACGGGGGCAGGGACAGCTTTCTTT. Amino acids: CASSLTGAGTAFF.

This clone has more than one count but fewer than ten. This rearrangement joins TRBV18 to TRBJ2-4; TRBD2 matches at 12 bases. Germline loops: CDR1 KGHSH, CDR2 LQKENI. V lost 5 bases, J lost 8 bases, and 7 bases stayed unmatched. The CDR3 has 15 residues. The CDR3 nucleotides are TGTGCCAGCTCAGCCAGGACTAGCGGGGAGGACATTCAGTACTTC. It is translated as CASSARTSGEDIQYF.

Note on this clone: An end of the junction differs from the germline gene, which may be a read error. The V and J genes are TRBV6-6 and TRBJ2-7; tentatively, D is TRBD1 or TRBD2 (5 bases each). The CDR3 contains 15 residues. Germline CDR1 and CDR2: MNHNY and SVGAGI (reference sequence). CDR3 bases: TGTGCCATCAGTGCCAACCTGGGCAGGGACGGGGAGCAGTACTTC. Translated, it gives CAISANLGRDGEQYF.

The CDR3 here is CASSLFGRASGTQYF. For the CDR3, the DNA is TGTGCCAGCAGCTTATTCGGGAGAGCTTCCGGTACGCAGTATTTT. This rearrangement joins TRBV13 to TRBJ2-3; possibly TRBD2 for D (6 bases). CDR1 is PRHDT and CDR2 is FYEKMQ in the germline V gene (reference sequence). V shed 2 bases and J shed 8 bases, with 17 bases lying between them. The CDR3 is 15 amino acids.

V and J are TRBV7-2 and TRBJ2-5; no reliable D call. The J call may be in error: the DNA end matches TRBJ2-7 better. This CDR3 region has 12 residues. CDR1 SGHTA and CDR2 FQGNSA come from the germline V gene. The chain's CDR3 is CASSLEGREQYF. The DNA of the CDR3 is TGTGCCAGCAGCTTAGAAGGTCGCGAGCAGTACTTC.

By frequency in the sample, this clone is medium-sized. This sequence joins TRBV5-1 and TRBJ2-3; a weak D match, TRBD2 (6 bases). In germline, CDR1 is SGHRS, CDR2 YFSETQ. The germline V and J ends were trimmed by 4 bases and 2 bases, with 14 bases remaining between them. There are 15 residues in the CDR3. CDR3 bases: TGCGCCAGCAGCCTCCTGATGGGACTCACAGATACGCAGTATTTT. Encoded protein: CASSLLMGLTDTQYF.

The genes are TRBV6-6 and TRBJ2-7, with D uncertain. The CDR3 totals 12 residues. Trimming took 8 bases from V and 3 from J, leaving 11 bases between them. CDR1 is MNHNY and CDR2 is SVGAGI in the germline V gene (reference sequence). DNA for the CDR3: TGTGCCAGCTCTCCTGGACGCTACGAGCAGTACTTC. The encoded protein is CASSPGRYEQYF.

This clone is labeled as medium-sized. The rearrangement joins TRBV28 to TRBJ1-2; TRBD1 is a possible D gene (5 bases). Germline CDR1 MDHEN, CDR2 SYDVKM. The V end was cut by 1 base, the J end by 4 bases, with 16 bases between. The CDR3 is 16 amino acids. The CDR3 DNA reads TGTGCCAGCAGTTTATCCTCGTCGGACACCTTCTATGGCTACACCTTC. Translated, it gives CASSLSSSDTFYGYTF.

The chain combines TRBV6-6 with TRBJ1-1, with 8 positions matching TRBD1. The CDR3 is 15 residues long. Germline CDR1 MNHNY, CDR2 SVGAGI (reference sequence). V shed 5 bases, J shed 0 bases, and the junction held 5 bases outside the gene matches. CDR3 bases: TGTGCCAGCAGTACTGACAGGGGTATGAACACTGAAGCTTTCTTT. It codes for CASSTDRGMNTEAFF.

The rearrangement links TRBV28 to TRBJ2-5, with D possibly being TRBD2 (7 bases). The CDR3 contains 17 residues. V was pared by 3 bases and J by 4 bases, with 21 bases between. The germline CDR1 and CDR2 sequences are MDHEN and SYDVKM. The CDR3 protein is CASSFGGQGRVRETQYF. CDR3 sequence (DNA): TGTGCCAGCAGTTTTGGGGGGCAGGGGAGGGTAAGAGAGACCCAGTACTTC.

The gene calls are TRBV5-6 and TRBJ1-1; no reliable D call. The CDR3 consists of 13 residues. V lost 1 base, J lost 1 base, and 5 bases lay in between. Germline CDR1 SGHDT, CDR2 YYEEEE. The CDR3: CASSLFANTEAFF. CDR3 in DNA: TGTGCCAGCAGCTTGTTCGCGAACACTGAAGCTTTCTTT.

This clone was found once. The V call is TRBV6-1, the J call TRBJ2-4; 7 nucleotides match TRBD2. Germline CDR1 reads MNHNS; CDR2 reads SASEGT. V trimming: 4 bases; J trimming: 13 bases; junction bases outside the gene matches: 4. The CDR3 covers 11 residues. The CDR3 spells CASSVGRDQYF. The CDR3 region has the DNA TGTGCCAGCAGTGTGGGGAGGGACCAGTACTTC.

This chain uses TRBV5-6 with TRBJ2-1; tentatively, D is TRBD2 (6 bases). CDR3 length: 16 amino acids. V lost 4 bases to trimming and J lost 4 bases, with 18 bases between them. CDR1 and CDR2 (germline): SGHDT, YYEEEE. The CDR3 here is CASSPGRLNRYNEQFF. Written as DNA, the CDR3 is TGTGCCAGCAGCCCCGGGAGACTGAACAGATACAATGAGCAGTTCTTC.

The chain is built from TRBV7-9 and TRBJ2-7, with TRBD1 identical over 9 bases. Germline loops: CDR1 SEHNR, CDR2 FQNEAQ (reference sequence). The CDR3 consists of 14 residues. The ends lost 0 bases at V and 3 bases at J; junction bases unmatched: 0. CDR3 sequence: CASSLAGQGYEQYF. CDR3 coding DNA: TGTGCCAGCAGCTTAGCGGGACAGGGCTACGAGCAGTACTTC.

This clone was counted a single time. The CDR3 nucleotides read TGTGCCAGCAGCCAGACAGCGAGCCAAGAGACCCAGTACTTC. It encodes CASSQTASQETQYF. This chain links TRBV7-3 with TRBJ2-5; D is possibly TRBD1 (5 bases). Germline V gives CDR1 SGHTA, CDR2 FQGTGA. Between the trimmed V and J ends, which lost 5 bases and 1 base, there was a span of 11 bases. The CDR3 runs 14 residues.

V and J are TRBV4-1 and TRBJ1-1, with no clear D. The CDR3 has 16 amino acids. V lost 1 base to trimming and J lost 2 bases, with 14 bases between them. In germline, CDR1 is MGHRA, CDR2 YSYEKL. CDR3 DNA sequence: TGCGCCAGCAGCCAAGGACGGGCAGTCTTTAACACTGAAGCTTTCTTT. Translation: CASSQGRAVFNTEAFF.

In regard to this clone: Relative to the germline gene, one junction end is altered; a read error may explain this. Other DNA variants within this sample encode the same CDR3. This chain connects TRBV5-8 to TRBJ1-5; D not certain. Germline V gene sequence: CDR1 SGHTS, CDR2 YDEGEE. The length of the CDR3 is 16 residues. CDR3: CASSLGRWYSNQPQHF. CDR3 DNA sequence: TGTGCCAGCAGCTTGGGACGGTGGTATAGCAATCAGCCTCAGCATTTT.